A single sample gave rise to the 32 T cell receptor beta chains below, sequenced in a study of blood T cell repertoires in COVID-19. This table comes from immunoSEQ multiplex PCR, and its TCRdb copy is limited to in-frame clones, with some not included. The sample contains about 52,000 clones, roughly 85% of which appear only once. The sample was peripheral blood. These receptor sequences come from a human donor in a cohort sampled during active COVID-19.

This chain connects TRBV10-3 to TRBJ2-1, with 11 bases lining up with TRBD2. J lost 7 bases, V lost 0 bases, and 5 bases had no gene match. Germline V gene lookup returns CDR1 ENHRY and CDR2 SYGVKD. CDR3 length equals 16 residues. The CDR3 spells CAISESSGGVQNEQFF. CDR3 DNA: TGTGCCATCAGTGAGTCTAGCGGGGGGGTACAAAATGAGCAGTTCTTC.

The rearrangement uses TRBV5-4 and TRBJ2-5, with D possibly TRBD1 on 5 matching bases. The CDR3 runs 13 residues. Germline CDR1 and CDR2: SGHNT and YYREEE (reference sequence). Trimming shortened V by 4 bases and J by 4 bases, and 11 bases separated the two germline ends. The CDR3 protein is CASSPRQGETQYF. DNA of the CDR3: TGTGCCAGCAGCCCCCGGCAGGGAGAGACCCAGTACTTC.

The chain employs TRBV18 and TRBJ2-3, with 12 bases lining up with TRBD2. Germline trimming cut 2 bases from V and 6 bases from J; bases unmatched to any gene: 12. CDR1 is KGHSH and CDR2 is LQKENI in the germline V gene. There are 18 residues in the CDR3. CDR3 bases: TGTGCCAGCTCACCAAATGTGTTCCTAGCGGGAGGGCGCGATACGCAGTATTTT. Protein: CASSPNVFLAGGRDTQYF. The full variable domain, in which reference TRBV18 and TRBJ2-3 provide the parts outside the CDR3, is NAGVMQNPRHLVRRRGQEARLRCSPMKGHSHVYWYRQLPEEGLKFMVYLQKENIIDESGMPKERFSAEFPKEGPSILRIQQVVRGDSAAYFCASSPNVFLAGGRDTQYFGPGTRLTVL.

This chain uses TRBV5-4 with TRBJ2-3, with 12 positions matching TRBD2. CDR1 is SGHNT, CDR2 YYREEE, per germline (reference sequence). Unmatched junction bases numbered 3, after V lost 3 bases and J lost 1 base. The CDR3 covers 16 residues. CDR3 region: CASSSGLAGGTDTQYF. The CDR3 nucleotides read TGTGCCAGCAGCTCGGGACTAGCGGGTGGCACAGATACGCAGTATTTT.

As for this clone: One end of the junction varies from germline; a read error may be responsible. The CDR3 here is CASGTGNQPQHF. As DNA, the CDR3 is TGTGCCAGCGGGACAGGCAACCAGCCCCAGCATTTT. The V call is TRBV6-6, the J call TRBJ1-5; 8 bases are a match to TRBD1. The CDR3 is 12 residues long. In germline, CDR1 is MNHNY, CDR2 SVGAGI (reference sequence).

J is TRBJ1-5 and V is TRBV18; D gene ambiguous. CDR1 is KGHSH, CDR2 LQKENI, per germline. V was pared by 2 bases and J by 4 bases, with 6 bases between. The CDR3 length is 13 residues. DNA of the CDR3: TGTGCCAGCTCACCAGGGAGTAATCAGCCCCAGCATTTT. Amino acids: CASSPGSNQPQHF.

This clone was picked up a small number of times. CDR3 sequence: CASSPQRLAGENEQFF. Here the CDR3 DNA reads TGTGCCAGCTCACCGCAAAGACTAGCGGGGGAGAATGAGCAGTTCTTC. The gene calls are TRBV18 and TRBJ2-1; 12 bases align to TRBD2. The CDR3 loop spans 16 amino acids. Looked up from germline, CDR1 is KGHSH and CDR2 is LQKENI. V trimming: 3 bases; J trimming: 7 bases; junction bases outside the gene matches: 7.

The chain carries TRBV15 and TRBJ2-1; 8 nucleotides align to TRBD2. Germline CDR1 is LNHNV and CDR2 is YYDKDF (reference sequence). The CDR3 has 17 residues. V shed 0 bases, J shed 1 base, and the junction held 5 bases outside the gene matches. The CDR3 sequence: CATSREHGLASYNEQFF. CDR3 nucleotide sequence: TGTGCCACCAGCAGAGAGCACGGACTAGCTTCCTACAATGAGCAGTTCTTC. Drawing the rest from reference TRBV15 and TRBJ2-1, the complete variable domain is DAMVIQNPRYQVTQFGKPVTLSCSQTLNHNVMYWYQQKSSQAPKLLFHYYDKDFNNEADTPDNFQSRRPNTSFCFLDIRSPGLGDTAMYLCATSREHGLASYNEQFFGPGTRLTVL.

This clone was seen only a few times. V and J are TRBV21-1 and TRBJ2-5; TRBD2 is the table's D call and was not checked against the DNA. TRBV21-1 is assigned pseudogene status. The CDR3 is 14 residues long. CDR3 bases: TGTGCCAGCAGCAAACTGGGACTCACGGAGACCCAGTACTTC. Translation gives CASSKLGLTETQYF.

CDR3 coding DNA: TGTGCCAGCAGCCGGCAGGGAAACTACGAGCAGTACTTC. Its translation is CASSRQGNYEQYF. The chain links TRBV7-2 to TRBJ2-7, with D perhaps TRBD1 (5 bases). The germline V and J ends were trimmed by 5 bases and 3 bases, with 11 bases remaining between them. CDR1 is SGHTA and CDR2 is FQGNSA in the germline V gene. This CDR3 region has 13 residues.

V is TRBV10-3 and J is TRBJ1-1, with 12 bases matching TRBD1. The germline V gene has CDR1 ENHRY and CDR2 SYGVKD. Germline trimming cut 6 bases from V and 5 bases from J; bases unmatched to any gene: 10. CDR3 length: 16 amino acids. The CDR3 DNA sequence: TGTGCCATCAGGGCTGGGACAGGGGGCGCCCGGACTGAAGCTTTCTTT. Encoded protein: CAIRAGTGGARTEAFF.

The gene calls are TRBV4-1 and TRBJ2-1; tentative D call: TRBD2 (5 bases). Germline V gene data show CDR1 as MGHRA and CDR2 as YSYEKL. V lost 4 bases, J lost 0 bases, and 16 bases lay in between. This CDR3 is 17 amino acids long. The CDR3 protein is CASSPGGGRSSYNEQFF. The CDR3 DNA reads TGCGCCAGCAGCCCCGGAGGAGGACGTTCCTCCTACAATGAGCAGTTCTTC.

The CDR3 is CATSRAGGGGNEQFF. In DNA, the CDR3 is TGTGCCACCAGCAGAGCGGGGGGCGGCGGGAATGAGCAGTTCTTC. The genes are TRBV15 and TRBJ2-1; D perhaps matches TRBD2 (7 bases). This CDR3 has 15 amino acids. The V and J ends lost 1 base and 7 bases respectively, with 14 bases between them. CDR1 LNHNV and CDR2 YYDKDF come from the germline V gene (reference sequence).

J is TRBJ1-5 and V is TRBV19; TRBD1 matches at 8 bases. The CDR3 is 13 amino acids. Germline CDR1 LNHDA, CDR2 SQIVND (reference sequence). V shed 6 bases, J shed 6 bases, and the junction held 4 bases outside the gene matches. The CDR3 loop reads CASSQDRVQPQHF. The CDR3 DNA is TGTGCCAGTAGCCAGGACAGGGTTCAGCCCCAGCATTTT.

The chain uses TRBV5-1 and TRBJ2-5; D gene ambiguous. Trimming shortened V by 4 bases and J by 4 bases, and 11 bases separated the two germline ends. In germline, CDR1 is SGHRS, CDR2 YFSETQ. This CDR3 has 13 amino acids. CDR3 sequence (DNA): TGCGCCAGCAGCCGCACAGATGGAGAGACCCAGTACTTC. Protein product: CASSRTDGETQYF.

The gene calls are TRBV2 and TRBJ1-1, with unresolved D. The V end lost 3 bases, the J end lost 5 bases, and 13 bases lay between the germline ends. The CDR3 is made up of 14 amino acids. CDR1 and CDR2 from the germline V gene are SNHLY and FYNNEI. Written as DNA, the CDR3 is TGTGCCAGCAGTGATGAGTCAAGGAGGACTGAAGCTTTCTTT. It specifies CASSDESRRTEAFF.

The rearrangement uses TRBV5-1 and TRBJ2-1; 11 bases agree with TRBD2. Germline V gives CDR1 SGHRS, CDR2 YFSETQ. The J segment lost 2 bases and the V segment lost 4 bases, leaving 11 bases of the junction unmatched. This CDR3 comprises 18 residues. The CDR3 DNA sequence: TGCGCCAGCAGCGAAACTAGCGGGGGAGCGAGCACCTACAATGAGCAGTTCTTC. Translation gives CASSETSGGASTYNEQFF.

The chain combines TRBV6-6 with TRBJ1-2; D is perhaps TRBD1 (6 bases). Germline V gene sequence: CDR1 MNHNY, CDR2 SVGAGI (reference sequence). The CDR3 extends over 15 amino acids. V was cut by 4 bases and J by 2 bases, with 14 bases left in between. The CDR3: CASSSQTGLNYGYTF. Written as DNA, the CDR3 is TGTGCCAGCAGTTCCCAGACAGGCCTCAACTATGGCTACACCTTC.

This clone appeared once. This chain links TRBV7-6 with TRBJ2-2, with 8 bases matching TRBD2. The CDR3 consists of 16 residues. Germline loops: CDR1 SGHVS, CDR2 FNYEAQ. Trimming removed 2 bases from V and 4 bases from J; junction bases left unmatched: 6. CDR3 amino acids: CASSLMSGRGTGELFF. DNA for the CDR3: TGTGCCAGCAGCTTAATGAGCGGGAGAGGCACCGGGGAGCTGTTTTTT.

The chain joins TRBV5-1 to TRBJ2-1, with D unclear. Germline-derived CDR1 and CDR2 are SGHRS and YFSETQ. Trimming removed 0 bases from V and 4 bases from J, with 11 bases in between. The CDR3 is made up of 15 amino acids. CDR3 residues: CASSLGADLYNEQFF. Written as DNA, the CDR3 is TGCGCCAGCAGCTTGGGGGCAGACCTTTACAATGAGCAGTTCTTC.

The V and J genes are TRBV7-8 and TRBJ1-3; D uncertain. The length of the CDR3 is 14 residues. Deletions cut 4 bases from V and 0 bases from J, with 7 bases between. Germline CDR1 is SGHVS and CDR2 is FQNEAQ. CDR3 nucleotide sequence: TGTGCCAGCAGCTCCTGGGCCTCTGGAAACACCATATATTTT. Amino acids: CASSSWASGNTIYF.

The chain is built from TRBV12-5 and TRBJ1-5; D possibly corresponds to TRBD1 (5 bases). CDR1 and CDR2 (germline): LGHNT, FRNRAP. Trimming stripped 3 bases from V and 4 bases from J, with 13 bases between. The CDR3 spans 15 residues. CDR3 DNA: TGTGCTAGTGGTTTCGGGGCTGCGGGAAATCAGCCCCAGCATTTT. It specifies CASGFGAAGNQPQHF.

A few counts support this clone. This sequence joins TRBV6-6 and TRBJ1-4; D is unclear. Trimming pared 5 bases from V and 3 bases from J, leaving 10 bases between. Per germline, CDR1 MNHNY and CDR2 SVGAGI (reference sequence). The CDR3 has 14 amino acids. CDR3 protein: CASSPSSANEKLFF. DNA of the CDR3: TGTGCCAGCAGTCCTTCGTCGGCTAATGAAAAACTGTTTTTT.

This chain joins TRBV28 and TRBJ1-6; 8 bases match TRBD1. V lost 6 bases and J lost 7; bases outside the gene matches: 2. Germline-derived CDR1 and CDR2 are MDHEN and SYDVKM. The CDR3 sequence is 13 residues long. The CDR3 DNA is TGTGCCAGCAGCCGGACAGGGAATTCACCCCTCCACTTT. Its protein product is CASSRTGNSPLHF. The full variable domain, with the rest looked up from reference TRBV28 and TRBJ1-6, is DVKVTQSSRYLVKRTGEKVFLECVQDMDHENMFWYRQDPGLGLRLIYFSYDVKMKEKGDIPEGYSVSREKKERFSLILESASTNQTSMYLCASSRTGNSPLHFGNGTRLTVT.

The chain recombines TRBV6-5 with TRBJ1-3; 7 nucleotides line up with TRBD1. Germline V gene sequence: CDR1 MNHEY, CDR2 SVGAGI. This CDR3 has 13 residues. V shed 5 bases, J shed 4 bases, and the junction held 2 bases outside the gene matches. The CDR3 sequence is CASSTGEGNTIYF. The CDR3 nucleotides are TGTGCCAGCAGTACAGGGGAAGGAAACACCATATATTTT.

The V call is TRBV11-2, the J call TRBJ1-2; D is unclear. This CDR3 region has 14 residues. V lost 2 bases and J lost 4, with 11 bases in between. Germline assignment: CDR1 SGHAT and CDR2 FQNNGV. CDR3 bases: TGTGCCAGCAGCTTATGGGGAGGAGGCTATGGCTACACCTTC. Its translation: CASSLWGGGYGYTF.

The V gene is TRBV7-9, the J gene TRBJ1-1; TRBD1 matches at 12 bases. This CDR3 is built from 17 residues. The J segment lost 0 bases and the V segment lost 6 bases, leaving 8 bases of the junction unmatched. Per germline, CDR1 SEHNR and CDR2 FQNEAQ (reference sequence). CDR3 region: CASSLGTGGSMNTEAFF. In DNA, the CDR3 is TGTGCCAGCAGTTTGGGGACAGGGGGCTCCATGAACACTGAAGCTTTCTTT.

The rearrangement uses TRBV20-1 and TRBJ2-5; 9 nucleotides align to TRBD2. J gave up 2 bases and V 3 bases, and 7 bases lay outside the gene matches. Germline CDR1 DFQATT, CDR2 SNEGSKA (reference sequence). This CDR3 has 15 residues. The CDR3 coding sequence is TGCAGTGCTAGTTTGCGGGAGGGTCAGCAAGAGACCCAGTACTTC. Its protein product is CSASLREGQQETQYF.

This chain joins TRBV3-1 (or the pseudogene TRBV3-2) and TRBJ2-5; D possibly corresponds to TRBD2 (5 bases). The V end was cut by 1 base, the J end by 1 base, with 13 bases between. The CDR3 is made up of 16 amino acids. In germline, CDR1 is LGHDT, CDR2 YNNKEL (reference sequence). The CDR3 sequence is CASSQGGRRGQETQYF. DNA for the CDR3: TGTGCCAGCAGCCAAGGAGGTCGACGGGGCCAAGAGACCCAGTACTTC.

This clone was detected only a few times. V is TRBV18 and J is TRBJ2-3; 8 nucleotides match TRBD1. The CDR3 is 17 amino acids. With 4 bases clipped from V and 3 bases from J, the junction kept 12 bases outside the gene matches. Germline lookup yields CDR1 KGHSH and CDR2 LQKENI. CDR3 DNA sequence: TGTGCCAGCTCACTCCGGACAGGGATGGGGGTAACAGATACGCAGTATTTT. Its protein is CASSLRTGMGVTDTQYF.

The chain couples TRBV7-2 to TRBJ1-1, with D perhaps matching TRBD1 (5 bases). CDR3 size: 16 residues. The V end lost 5 bases, the J end lost 1 base, and 17 bases lay between the germline ends. Per germline, CDR1 SGHTA and CDR2 FQGNSA. The CDR3 protein is CASSLVGQGKNTEAFF. Here the CDR3 DNA reads TGTGCCAGCAGCCTCGTAGGGCAGGGCAAGAACACTGAAGCTTTCTTT.

The V call is TRBV7-2, the J call TRBJ1-5, with TRBD1 identical over 12 bases. Germline V lookup: CDR1 SGHTA, CDR2 FQGNSA. The CDR3 length is 15 residues. V lost 5 bases to trimming and J lost 7 bases; unmatched junction nucleotides: 6. The CDR3 DNA is TGTGCCAGCAGCGCCGGGACAGGGGGCCAACAGCCCCAGCATTTT. Encoded protein: CASSAGTGGQQPQHF. Together with reference TRBV7-2 and TRBJ1-5, the CDR3 gives the full variable domain: GAGVSQSPSNKVTEKGKDVELRCDPISGHTALYWYRQSLGQGLEFLIYFQGNSAPDKSGLPSDRFSAERTGGSVSTLTIQRTQQEDSAVYLCASSAGTGGQQPQHFGDGTRLSIL.